This TCR beta chain was observed in a study of blood T cell repertoires in COVID-19. About the study: From the United States, Italy and Spain came samples of acute and convalescent COVID-19. The cDNA or gDNA used as material had been derived from T cells, B-cell-depleted T cells, or PBMCs.

The Seattle patients joined while their infection was active and were tracked longitudinally afterward. After removal of 6 bases from V and 1 base from J, the junction contained 11 bases not matched to a gene. Germline V lookup: CDR1 SGHTA, CDR2 FQGNSA. CDR3 length: 16 amino acids. Authors' processing steps: Estimates of nucleated cell counts were drawn from the amplification of reference gene primers. The protocol was immunoSEQ multiplex PCR, while the TCRdb copy is restricted to in-frame clones and leaves out a portion. V, J and clone size derive from that table, while D and trimming were established from the DNA sequence. The sample has about 130,000 clones; roughly 86% are singletons.

Sequencing was performed on peripheral blood. The receptor was isolated from a woman between 70 and 85 years old with COVID-19, enrolled during active disease. The genes are TRBV7-2 and TRBJ1-2, with 7 bases fitting TRBD1. CDR3 sequence: CASRVPGGQVNYGYTF. Here the CDR3 DNA reads TGTGCCAGCAGGGTCCCCGGCGGACAGGTTAACTATGGCTACACCTTC.